This T cell receptor beta chain was obtained from a study of T cells after somatic rescue of genetic block. Profiling relied on immunoSEQ multiplex PCR, and the TCRdb table lists in-frame clones only, not all of them. The sample has around 64,000 clones; about 91% are singletons. CDR3 length: 14 amino acids. From germline, CDR1 is MNHNY and CDR2 SVGAGI (reference sequence). The ends were cut back, 0 bases at V and 1 base at J, with 5 bases in the middle. The genes are TRBV6-6 and TRBJ2-3, with D perhaps being TRBD1 or TRBD2 (5 bases each). The sequence was obtained from a man aged 40-55 years. The sample consisted of peripheral blood mononuclear cells (PBMCs). The CDR3 is CASSYSGGTDTQYF. The CDR3 coding sequence is TGTGCCAGCAGTTACTCGGGGGGCACAGATACGCAGTATTTT.